The rows below give T cell receptor beta chains drawn from one sample of a study of blood T cell repertoires in COVID-19. Profiling relied on immunoSEQ multiplex PCR, and the TCRdb table lists in-frame clones only, not all of them. This sample yields under 300,000 clones, of which around 91% are seen a single time; about 2.2% belongs to the top ten. Sequenced input: PBMCs or T cells enriched from blood (not recorded which). Receptors originate from a woman under 30 who had recovered from COVID-19. CDR3s include the opening cysteine and the closing phenylalanine or tryptophan. The order of the fields is CDR3 length, D gene, J gene, clone size, V gene, CDR3 DNA, CDR3 protein. D genes are given only for firm matches. Clone size is shown for a subset of rows, as once, few, many or a class of expanded clone.

>12|-|TRBJ1-5|-|TRBV10-3
TGTGCCATCAGTCCGGGTCAGGGGCCGAAGCATTTT
CAISPGQGPKHF
>15|TRBD2|TRBJ2-6|-|TRBV6-4
TGTGCCAGCAGTGAATCCCTAGCGGGGGTTAACGTCCTGACTTTC
CASSESLAGVNVLTF
>17|-|TRBJ2-1|-|TRBV4-2
TGTGCCAGCAGCCAAGAAAGTGGCGGGGCCGCCTACAATGAGCAGTTCTTC
CASSQESGGAAYNEQFF
>13|-|TRBJ1-1|-|TRBV5-1
TGCGCCAGCAGCTTGGTATTATCGACTGAAGCTTTCTTT
CASSLVLSTEAFF
>13|-|TRBJ1-6|-|TRBV7-9
TGTGCCAGCCAGGGGTTGAATAATTCACCCCTCCACTTT
CASQGLNNSPLHF
>13|-|TRBJ2-5|-|TRBV7-8
TGTGCCAGCAGCCCCGGGGGAGGAGAGACCCAGTACTTC
CASSPGGGETQYF
>14|-|TRBJ2-2|-|TRBV4-2
TGTGCCAGCAGCCAAGAAGAGGTAACTGGGGAGCTGTTTTTT
CASSQEEVTGELFF
>15|-|TRBJ2-1|-|TRBV6-5
TGTGCCAGCAGTTACGTGGGGGGGCTTGTGAAAGAGCAGTTCTTC
CASSYVGGLVKEQFF
>13|TRBD1|TRBJ2-5|-|TRBV5-1
TGCGCCAGCAGCGGGGGACAGAAAGAGACCCAGTACTTC
CASSGGQKETQYF
>13|-|TRBJ1-6|-|TRBV6-4
TGTGCCAGCAGCCCGTCCCAGGGTTCACCCCTCCACTTT
CASSPSQGSPLHF
>13|TRBD1|TRBJ1-2|-|TRBV29-1
TGCAGCGTCGTGGACAGGGTCCACTATGGCTACACCTTC
CSVVDRVHYGYTF
>15|TRBD2|TRBJ2-5|-|TRBV9
TGTGCCAGCAGCGTATCAGCGGGGGGGCCGGAGACCCAGTACTTC
CASSVSAGGPETQYF
>14|-|TRBJ1-6|-|TRBV6-5
TGTGCCAGCAGGGACAGCTCCTATAATTCACCCCTCCACTTT
CASRDSSYNSPLHF
>13|-|TRBJ2-1|-|TRBV9
TGTGCCAGCAGCGTAGGGGGAGGCGGTGAGCAGTTCTTC
CASSVGGGGEQFF
>16|TRBD1|TRBJ1-1|-|TRBV9
TGTGCCAGCAGCCCAAACCCAGGGACAGGCCATATGGCAGCTTTCTTT
CASSPNPGTGHMAAFF
>16|-|TRBJ1-5|-|TRBV30
TGTGCCTGGAGTGGCCAACAGACAGCTATCAATCAGCCCCAGCATTTT
CAWSGQQTAINQPQHF
>14|-|TRBJ1-1|-|TRBV27
TGTGCCAGCAGTCCGATGACGGGACTAAGTGAAGCTTTCTTT
CASSPMTGLSEAFF
>16|-|TRBJ2-2|-|TRBV9
TGTGCCAGCAGCGTAAGTGTCAGGTCAACTACCGGGGAGCTGTTTTTT
CASSVSVRSTTGELFF
>13|-|TRBJ1-5|-|TRBV2
TGTGCCAGCAGTGTAGCAGGGGTTCAGCCCCAGCATTTT
CASSVAGVQPQHF
>12|-|TRBJ1-1|-|TRBV10-2
TGCGCCAGTGGAGAGGGGAACACTGAAGCTTTCTTT
CASGEGNTEAFF
>16|-|TRBJ1-2|-|TRBV27
TGTGCCAGCAGTTTCGTAAGTCTACAGGGACCCTATGGCTACACCTTC
CASSFVSLQGPYGYTF
>14|TRBD1|TRBJ1-2|-|TRBV7-9
TGTGCCAGCAGCTCCGGGACAGGGGCTTATGGCTACACCTTC
CASSSGTGAYGYTF
>13|-|TRBJ1-2|-|TRBV29-1
TGCAGCGCTCGGGACACATATAACTATGGCTACACCTTC
CSARDTYNYGYTF
>17|TRBD2|TRBJ2-5|-|TRBV27
TGTGCCAGCAGTTTATATGGGGGGGGACTAGCGGTGGAGACCCAGTACTTC
CASSLYGGGLAVETQYF
>14|TRBD1|TRBJ1-4|-|TRBV29-1
TGCAGCGTTGAGGGGGGACAGGGAAATGAAAAACTGTTTTTT
CSVEGGQGNEKLFF
>14|-|TRBJ1-1|-|TRBV5-1
TGCGCCAGCAGCAGACAGCCTATGAACACTGAAGCTTTCTTT
CASSRQPMNTEAFF
>15|TRBD2|TRBJ2-1|-|TRBV4-1
TGCGCCAGCAGCCCATCCGGGACTAGCGGGGAGGAGCAGTTCTTC
CASSPSGTSGEEQFF
>16|TRBD1|TRBJ2-2|-|TRBV5-1
TGCGCCAGCAGCGAGACAGGGAGAAAAGGCACCGGGGAGCTGTTTTTT
CASSETGRKGTGELFF
>13|-|TRBJ1-5|-|TRBV10-3
TGTGCCATCAGCGCGGGTAAGGATCAGCCCCAGCATTTT
CAISAGKDQPQHF
>14|-|TRBJ1-5|-|TRBV2
TGTGCCAGCAGTGAGGGCGTAGGCAATCAGCCCCAGCATTTT
CASSEGVGNQPQHF
>14|TRBD1|TRBJ1-5|few|TRBV9
TGTGCCAGCAGCGGGGGGACAGGGGGTCAGCCCCAGCATTTT
CASSGGTGGQPQHF
>16|TRBD1|TRBJ2-2|-|TRBV5-1
TGCGCCAGCAGCCCCTTTAACAGGGGGAACACCGGGGAGCTGTTTTTT
CASSPFNRGNTGELFF
>15|TRBD2|TRBJ2-5|-|TRBV29-1
TGCAGCGTTGAAGGTGCGGCGGGGGGTACTGAGACCCAGTACTTC
CSVEGAAGGTETQYF
>13|-|TRBJ1-1|-|TRBV5-1
TGCGCCAGCAGCTTAGAGATGAACACTGAAGCTTTCTTT
CASSLEMNTEAFF
>14|-|TRBJ1-2|-|TRBV5-1
TGCGCCAGCAGCCCCGGGCAGGGATTACATGGCTACACCTTC
CASSPGQGLHGYTF
>16|-|TRBJ1-1|few|TRBV18
TGTGCCAGCTCACCACCTGGGCAGGTGATGAACACTGAAGCTTTCTTT
CASSPPGQVMNTEAFF
>15|TRBD2|TRBJ2-5|-|TRBV5-6
TGTGCCAGCAGCTTGACTAGCGGGGGGAGGGAGACCCAGTACTTC
CASSLTSGGRETQYF
>14|-|TRBJ2-5|-|TRBV5-4
TGTGCCAGCAGCTTGACATCTTCCCGAGAGACCCAGTACTTC
CASSLTSSRETQYF
>16|TRBD1|TRBJ2-7|once|TRBV4-1
TGCGCCAGCAGCCTCTCCGAAGGTACAGGGGGATACGAGCAGTACTTC
CASSLSEGTGGYEQYF